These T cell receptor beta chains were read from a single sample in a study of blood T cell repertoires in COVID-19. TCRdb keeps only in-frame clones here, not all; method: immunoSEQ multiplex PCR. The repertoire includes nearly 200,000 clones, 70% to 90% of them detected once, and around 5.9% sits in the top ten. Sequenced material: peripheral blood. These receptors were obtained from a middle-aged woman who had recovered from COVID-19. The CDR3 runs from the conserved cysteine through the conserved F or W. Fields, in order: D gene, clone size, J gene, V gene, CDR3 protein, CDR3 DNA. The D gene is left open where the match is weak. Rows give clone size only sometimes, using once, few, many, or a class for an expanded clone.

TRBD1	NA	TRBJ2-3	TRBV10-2	CASTPPEQGITDTQYF	TGCGCCAGCACCCCCCCGGAACAGGGGATAACAGATACGCAGTATTTT
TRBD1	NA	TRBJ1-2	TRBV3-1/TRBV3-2	CASSQETLQGNGYTF	TGTGCCAGCAGCCAAGAAACCCTACAGGGGAATGGCTACACCTTC
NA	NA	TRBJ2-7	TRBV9	CASSVATGYEQYF	TGTGCCAGCAGCGTAGCTACGGGCTACGAGCAGTACTTC
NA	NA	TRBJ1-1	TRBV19	CASSIDRMNTEAFF	TGTGCCAGTAGTATAGACAGGATGAACACTGAAGCTTTCTTT
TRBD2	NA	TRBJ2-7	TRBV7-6	CASSPIGTSDPYEQYF	TGTGCCAGCAGCCCTATCGGGACTAGCGATCCCTACGAGCAGTACTTC
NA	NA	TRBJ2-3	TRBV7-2	CASSLVGGTDTQYF	TGTGCCAGCAGCTTAGTGGGCGGCACAGATACGCAGTATTTT
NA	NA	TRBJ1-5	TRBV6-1	CASSERGGNQPQHF	TGTGCCAGCAGTGAACGGGGAGGAAATCAGCCCCAGCATTTT
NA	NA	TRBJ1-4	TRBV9	CASSATVSNEKLFF	TGTGCCAGCAGCGCCACAGTCAGTAATGAAAAACTGTTTTTT
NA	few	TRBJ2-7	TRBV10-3	CAISVGGTAYEQYF	TGTGCCATCAGTGTCGGGGGAACTGCCTACGAGCAGTACTTC
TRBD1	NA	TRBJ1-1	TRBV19	CASSDRGVRTEAFF	TGTGCCAGCTCGGACAGGGGAGTGAGGACTGAAGCTTTCTTT
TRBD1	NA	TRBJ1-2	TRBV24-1	CATSETGTGDGYTF	TGTGCCACCAGTGAAACCGGGACAGGGGATGGCTACACCTTC
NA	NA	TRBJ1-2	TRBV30	CAWGPDGGPFYGYTF	TGTGCCTGGGGGCCTGACGGGGGGCCCTTCTATGGCTACACCTTC
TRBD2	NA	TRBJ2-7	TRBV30	CAWKFPFGREGLNEQYF	TGTGCCTGGAAATTTCCTTTTGGGCGGGAGGGCCTGAACGAGCAGTACTTC
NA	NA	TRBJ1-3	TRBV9	CASSGRGAFSGNTIYF	TGTGCCAGCAGCGGCCGGGGGGCCTTCTCTGGAAACACCATATATTTT
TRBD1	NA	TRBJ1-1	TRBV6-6	CASSNGQGVRITEAFF	TGTGCCAGCAGTAACGGACAGGGGGTCCGGATCACTGAAGCTTTCTTT
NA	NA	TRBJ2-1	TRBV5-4	CASSRAEGNYNEQFF	TGTGCCAGCAGCCGAGCCGAGGGCAACTACAATGAGCAGTTCTTC
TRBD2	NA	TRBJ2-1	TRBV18	CASSPLAFGGSSGEQFF	TGTGCCAGCTCACCACTGGCTTTTGGCGGGAGTTCCGGAGAGCAGTTCTTC
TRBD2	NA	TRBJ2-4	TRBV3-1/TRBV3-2	CASSQDKAGAIIQYF	TGTGCCAGCAGCCAAGATAAAGCGGGAGCGATCATTCAGTACTTC
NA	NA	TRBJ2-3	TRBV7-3	CASSFKSTDTQYF	TGTGCCAGCAGCTTTAAAAGCACAGATACGCAGTATTTT
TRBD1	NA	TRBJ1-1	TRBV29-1	CSVGGTANTEAFF	TGCAGCGTTGGTGGGACAGCGAACACTGAAGCTTTCTTT
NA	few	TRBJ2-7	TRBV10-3	CAISESKGAYEQYF	TGTGCCATCAGTGAGTCGAAAGGGGCCTACGAGCAGTACTTC
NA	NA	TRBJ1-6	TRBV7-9	CASSLSTGLRFSPLHF	TGTGCCAGCAGCTTATCGACGGGTTTGAGGTTTTCACCCCTCCACTTT
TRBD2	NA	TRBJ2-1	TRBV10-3	CAISESASGNEQFF	TGTGCCATCAGTGAGTCTGCTAGCGGCAATGAGCAGTTCTTC
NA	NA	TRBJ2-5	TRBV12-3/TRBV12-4	CASSTRYWETQYF	TGTGCCAGCAGCACTAGATACTGGGAGACCCAGTACTTC
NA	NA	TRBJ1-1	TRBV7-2	CASSLGVRNTEAFF	TGTGCCAGCAGCCTAGGCGTTAGGAACACTGAAGCTTTCTTT
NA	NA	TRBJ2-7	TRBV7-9	CASSPGSPNYEQYF	TGTGCCAGCAGCCCCGGTAGTCCGAACTACGAGCAGTACTTC
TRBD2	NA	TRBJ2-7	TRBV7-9	CASSPGTSGSASYEQYF	TGTGCCAGCAGCCCCGGGACTAGCGGGAGTGCGAGCTACGAGCAGTACTTC
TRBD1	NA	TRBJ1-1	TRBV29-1	CSAGKGANTEAFF	TGCAGCGCCGGGAAGGGGGCGAACACTGAAGCTTTCTTT
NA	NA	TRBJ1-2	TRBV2	CASSEMSGANYGYTF	TGTGCCAGCAGTGAAATGTCAGGGGCTAACTATGGCTACACCTTC
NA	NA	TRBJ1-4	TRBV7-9	CASSLSEKLFF	TGTGCCAGCAGCTTGAGTGAAAAACTGTTTTTT
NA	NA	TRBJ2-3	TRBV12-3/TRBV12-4	CASSSPTDTQYF	TGTGCCAGCAGCAGTCCCACAGATACGCAGTATTTT
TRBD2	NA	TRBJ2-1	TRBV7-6	CASSLGTSGRYEQFF	TGTGCCAGCAGCTTAGGGACTAGCGGGAGGTATGAGCAGTTCTTC
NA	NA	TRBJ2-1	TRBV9	CASSVALKEQFF	TGTGCCAGCAGCGTAGCCCTAAAGGAGCAGTTCTTC
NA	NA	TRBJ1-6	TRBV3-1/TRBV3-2	CASSHPGGSSSYNSPLHF	TGTGCCAGCAGCCACCCTGGGGGCTCAAGCTCCTATAATTCACCCCTCCACTTT
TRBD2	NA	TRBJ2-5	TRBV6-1	CASSELGLAPETQYF	TGTGCCAGCAGTGAACTCGGACTAGCCCCCGAGACCCAGTACTTC
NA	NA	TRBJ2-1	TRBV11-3	CASSKDNLMGNEQFF	TGTGCCAGCAGCAAGGACAACTTAATGGGGAATGAGCAGTTCTTC
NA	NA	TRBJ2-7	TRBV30	CAWKADASYEQYF	TGTGCCTGGAAAGCGGACGCCTCCTACGAGCAGTACTTC
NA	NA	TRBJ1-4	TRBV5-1	CASSLALGSTNEKLFF	TGCGCCAGCAGCTTGGCCCTAGGATCAACTAATGAAAAACTGTTTTTT
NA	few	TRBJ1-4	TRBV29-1	CSAKSQGINEKLFF	TGCAGCGCCAAATCACAGGGTATTAATGAAAAACTGTTTTTT
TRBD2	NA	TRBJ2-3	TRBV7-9	CASSFLAGGGADTQYF	TGTGCCAGCAGCTTCTTAGCGGGAGGTGGGGCAGATACGCAGTATTTT
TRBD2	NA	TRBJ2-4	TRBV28	CASSLGVMGGRLAKNIQYF	TGTGCCAGCTCTTTGGGGGTGATGGGAGGGCGTCTAGCCAAAAACATTCAGTACTTC
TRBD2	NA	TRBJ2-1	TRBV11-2	CASSPGTSSYEQFF	TGTGCCAGCAGCCCCGGGACTAGCTCCTATGAGCAGTTCTTC
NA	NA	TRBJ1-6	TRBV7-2	CASSLVTQAGQGYNSPLHF	TGTGCCAGCAGCTTAGTAACTCAGGCTGGGCAGGGTTATAATTCACCCCTCCACTTT
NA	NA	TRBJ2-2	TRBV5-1	CASTQVSTGELFF	TGCGCCAGCACCCAAGTCAGCACCGGGGAGCTGTTTTTT
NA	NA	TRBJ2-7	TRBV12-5	CASGLGGDSYEQYF	TGTGCTAGTGGTTTGGGCGGGGATTCCTACGAGCAGTACTTC
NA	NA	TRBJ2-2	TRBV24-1	CATARSGLNTGELFF	TGTGCCACCGCGAGGAGCGGCTTAAACACCGGGGAGCTGTTTTTT